A single sample is the source of the 5 T cell receptor beta chains below, sequenced in a study of T cells in Graves' hyperthyroidism and ophthalmopathy. Researchers amplified the TCR beta CDR3 regions from RNA transcripts. HTBI primers were the set used in a first-round RT-PCR of the TCR CDR3. TCRdb processed the multiplex PCR reads anew with MiXCR; each CDR3 protein has one entry. The data contain about 250,000 distinct CDR3 sequences, about 25% of them singletons. Input material: blood. All receptors come from a woman aged 40 to 50 with Graves' ophthalmopathy.

The rearrangement uses TRBV19 and TRBJ2-5; unclear D gene. Trimming removed 3 bases at V and 1 base at J, with 12 bases between. The CDR3 has 15 amino acids. Looked up from germline, CDR1 is LNHDA and CDR2 is SQIVND (reference sequence). The CDR3 bases are TGTGCCAGTAGTATCGCCCGCAGTCCCCAAGAGACCCAGTACTTC. This translates into CASSIARSPQETQYF.

The rearrangement joins TRBV25-1 to TRBJ2-7; 9 bases fit TRBD1. Per germline, CDR1 MGHDK and CDR2 SYGVNS. The CDR3 consists of 16 residues. Losses at the gene ends were 4 bases for V and 4 bases for J; bases not matched to a gene: 11. Here the CDR3 DNA reads TGTGCCAGCAGTGCAAGGTCGGGGACAGGGAGATACGAGCAGTACTTC. As protein: CASSARSGTGRYEQYF.

At least ten counts were recorded for this clonotype. The chain recombines TRBV15 with TRBJ2-2; D remains unclear. The ends were cut back, 0 bases at V and 3 bases at J, with 14 bases in the middle. Germline V CDR1 and CDR2: LNHNV, YYDKDF (reference sequence). The CDR3 spans 17 residues. CDR3 loop: CATSRDRLAVDTGELFF. In DNA form, the CDR3 reads TGTGCCACCAGCAGAGATAGACTTGCCGTAGACACCGGGGAGCTGTTTTTT.

J is TRBJ2-5 and V is TRBV6-5; a weak D match, TRBD2 (6 bases). V was shortened by 4 bases and J by 5 bases, with 11 bases between the two germline ends. CDR3 length equals 13 residues. CDR1 and CDR2 (germline): MNHEY, SVGAGI. CDR3 sequence reads: CASSWSRGETQYF. In DNA form, the CDR3 reads TGTGCCAGCAGTTGGAGTCGGGGGGAGACCCAGTACTTC.

This clonotype was found many times. The genes are TRBV19 and TRBJ1-1; D is uncertain. CDR3 size: 14 residues. Trimming cost V 5 bases and J 0 bases, with 10 bases left between them. Per the germline V gene, CDR1 is LNHDA and CDR2 is SQIVND (reference sequence). The CDR3 protein is CASSQQMMNTEAFF. The DNA of the CDR3 is TGTGCCAGTAGTCAACAAATGATGAACACTGAAGCTTTCTTT.